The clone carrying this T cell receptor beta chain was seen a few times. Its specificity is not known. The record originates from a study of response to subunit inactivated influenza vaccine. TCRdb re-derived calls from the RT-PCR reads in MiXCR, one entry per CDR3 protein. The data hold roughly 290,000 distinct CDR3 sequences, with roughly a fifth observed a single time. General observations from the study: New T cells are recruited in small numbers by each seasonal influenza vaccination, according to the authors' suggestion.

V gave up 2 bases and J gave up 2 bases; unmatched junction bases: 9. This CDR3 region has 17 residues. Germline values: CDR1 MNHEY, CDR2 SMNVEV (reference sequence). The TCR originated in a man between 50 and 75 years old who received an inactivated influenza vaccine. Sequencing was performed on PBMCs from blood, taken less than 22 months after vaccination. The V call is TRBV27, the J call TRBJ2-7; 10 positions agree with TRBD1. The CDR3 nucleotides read TGTGCCAGCAGTTTAGCCGGGACAGGGGAGTTTCCCTACGAGCAGTACTTC. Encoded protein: CASSLAGTGEFPYEQYF.